Listed below are T cell receptor beta chains from one sample, sequenced in a study of T-cell reconstitution after alpha-beta-depleted transplantation in children. A single record per CDR3 protein comes from TCRdb applying MiXCR to the PCR reads. The table has approximately 650,000 distinct CDR3 sequences, around 13% seen once. This material consisted of PBMCs, taken before TCRalphabeta/CD19-depleted stem cell transplant. The receptors here all came from a girl aged 2-10 years with congenital amegakaryocytic thrombocytopenia, due to receive a stem cell transplant. Each CDR3 is given with its conserved first and last residue. D genes are given only for firm matches. Rows give clone size only sometimes, using once, few, many, or a class for an expanded clone.

>TRBD2|TRBJ2-1|many|TRBV5-1
TGCGCCAGCAGCTTGTGGGGGGGACTAGCGGGAGCGTACAATGAGCAGTTCTTC
CASSLWGGLAGAYNEQFF
>-|TRBJ2-7|-|TRBV11-2
TGTGCCAGCAGCTTACCGATAGCGTACTACGAGCAGTACTTC
CASSLPIAYYEQYF
>TRBD1|TRBJ2-7|few|TRBV6-5
TGTGCCAGCAGTTACTCGGTGACAGGGCCCGAGCAGTACTTC
CASSYSVTGPEQYF
>-|TRBJ1-6|many|TRBV11-1
TGTGCCAGCAGCTCCGACAGCGTAGGGGCCTATAATTCACCCCTCCACTTT
CASSSDSVGAYNSPLHF
>-|TRBJ1-1|few|TRBV5-1
TGCGCCAGCAGCTCTCCCCCGAACACTGAAGCTTTCTTT
CASSSPPNTEAFF
>-|TRBJ2-5|-|TRBV3-1
TGTGCCAGCAGCCAAGATTATGGGACACCGCACCGGGGGACCCAGTACTTC
CASSQDYGTPHRGTQYF
>TRBD1|TRBJ2-5|-|TRBV14
TGTGCCAGCAGCCACCACAGGGGAGAGACCCAGTACTTC
CASSHHRGETQYF
>TRBD1|TRBJ1-1|few|TRBV19
TGTGCCAGTAGGCTGGACAGGGGGGGAACTGAAGCTTTCTTT
CASRLDRGGTEAFF
>-|TRBJ1-5|many|TRBV27
TGTGCCAGCAGTCGGACGCATTCCTTTCCCCAGCATTTT
CASSRTHSFPQHF
>-|TRBJ1-4|many|TRBV29-1
TGCAGCGTTGAAGATCAGGGAAGTGAAAAACTGTTTTTT
CSVEDQGSEKLFF
>TRBD1|TRBJ1-1|once|TRBV30
TGTGCCTGGATATTTGGGACAGGAGTAACTTTCTTT
CAWIFGTGVTFF
>TRBD2|TRBJ2-1|-|TRBV5-1
TGCGCCAGCTCCCTTTCCCCAGCGGGAGGGCACAATGAGCAGTTCTTC
CASSLSPAGGHNEQFF
>-|TRBJ2-1|few|TRBV20-1
TGCAGTGCTAGAGATTCCGCGGCGAGGAGCTCCTACAATGAGCAGTTCTTC
CSARDSAARSSYNEQFF
>TRBD2|TRBJ2-3|many|TRBV6-2/TRBV6-3
TGTGCCAGCAGCCCGTTTCCACCTGAGGGACTAGCGGTCACAGATACGCAGTATTTT
CASSPFPPEGLAVTDTQYF
>TRBD2|TRBJ2-1|many|TRBV4-1
TGCGCCAGCAGCTCGACTAGCGCGTTTTACAATGAGCAGTTCTTC
CASSSTSAFYNEQFF
>-|TRBJ1-2|many|TRBV20-1
TGCAGGGGGGTAGGCCAGAGCTACACCTTC
CRGVGQSYTF
>-|TRBJ2-1|many|TRBV7-6
TGTGCCAGCAGCTTAGCACACCGGACCCCAACCGAGCAGTTCTTC
CASSLAHRTPTEQFF
>TRBD2|TRBJ2-1|many|TRBV29-1
TGCAGCGTTGGGACTAGCGGGGGCAATGAGCAGTTCTTC
CSVGTSGGNEQFF
>TRBD1|TRBJ2-6|few|TRBV7-9
TGTGCCAGCAGCCCGGGACAGGGGTATACAGGGGCCAACGTCCTGACTTTC
CASSPGQGYTGANVLTF
>TRBD2|TRBJ2-1|-|TRBV20-1
TGCAGTGCTAGGTCGGGACTACGGAATGAGCAGTTCTTC
CSARSGLRNEQFF
>TRBD2|TRBJ2-1|many|TRBV2
TGTGCCAGCAGGAGACTAGCGGGAGGTTCCAATGAGCAGTTCTTC
CASRRLAGGSNEQFF
>-|TRBJ2-5|once|TRBV19
TGTGCCAGTAGTCCGTCTTGGACAGCCGCCCTCCAAGAGACCCAGTACTTC
CASSPSWTAALQETQYF
>-|TRBJ1-1|many|TRBV3-1
TGTGCCAGCAGCCCCTCGGGTTGGACTGAAGCTTTCTTT
CASSPSGWTEAFF
>-|TRBJ1-2|many|TRBV12-3/TRBV12-4
TGTGCCAGCAGTTTAGTTGTACAGGGAGTTGATGGCTACACCTTC
CASSLVVQGVDGYTF
>TRBD2|TRBJ2-3|many|TRBV9
TGTGCCAGCAGCGCCGGGACTAGCGGGTTGACAGATACGCAGTATTTT
CASSAGTSGLTDTQYF
>TRBD2|TRBJ2-7|-|TRBV14
TGTGCCAGCAGCCAAGAAGTTCGGACTAGCGGGACCCTTCTCCTAGTCTACGAGCAGTACTTC
CASSQEVRTSGTLLLVYEQYF